The 29 T cell receptor beta chains listed next were all sequenced from one sample in a study of shared clonotypes between healthy human individuals. Profiling relied on immunoSEQ multiplex PCR, and the TCRdb table lists in-frame clones only, not all of them. The sample yields approximately 840,000 clones, about 96% seen once. Selected positively for CCR7 and CD45RO-negative, naive CD8 cells excluded terminally differentiated effector memory CD45RA+ cells. Sequencing was performed on naive CD8+ T cells sorted from blood. These receptors all stem from a man aged 30-40 years in good health.

The chain uses TRBV2 and TRBJ2-7; 7 nucleotides line up with TRBD1. V was clipped by 10 bases and J by 6 bases; unmatched bases: 15. CDR1 SNHLY and CDR2 FYNNEI come from the germline V gene. The CDR3 runs 14 residues. The CDR3 nucleotides read TGTGCCAACCAGGGGGTCACCAATCTTCTCGAGCAGTACTTC. The encoded protein is CANQGVTNLLEQYF.

The chain carries TRBV6-5 and TRBJ1-5; 9 bases are shared with TRBD1. V shed 5 bases, J shed 1 base, and the junction held 3 bases outside the gene matches. The germline V gene has CDR1 MNHEY and CDR2 SVGAGI. The CDR3 has 15 amino acids. The CDR3 sequence is CASSKGQGSNQPQHF. DNA for the CDR3: TGTGCCAGCAGTAAGGGACAGGGAAGCAATCAGCCCCAGCATTTT.

This clone was counted once. V and J are TRBV7-9 and TRBJ2-5; D is unresolved. The V end was cut by 5 bases, the J end by 1 base, with 11 bases between. CDR1 and CDR2 from the germline V gene are SEHNR and FQNEAQ (reference sequence). CDR3 length: 14 residues. The CDR3 nucleotides are TGTGCCAGCAGCAGACGGTGGGTCCAAGAGACCCAGTACTTC. Translated: CASSRRWVQETQYF.

This sequence joins TRBV29-1 and TRBJ2-5; TRBD1 agrees at 9 bases. Losses at the gene ends were 6 bases for V and 0 bases for J; bases not matched to a gene: 5. Germline V gives CDR1 SQVTM, CDR2 ANQGSEA. The CDR3 length is 14 residues. CDR3 nucleotides: TGCAGCGTGGATGACAGGGGGTACCAAGAGACCCAGTACTTC. Encoded protein: CSVDDRGYQETQYF.

The chain carries TRBV6-1 and TRBJ2-7, with 9 nucleotides matching TRBD1. The junction had 10 bases not matched to a gene; V was cut back by 6 bases and J by 4 bases. CDR1 and CDR2 (germline): MNHNS, SASEGT. The CDR3 has 15 amino acids. The CDR3 DNA is TGTGCCAGCAGGCATAAGGACAGGGGTGTTTACGAGCAGTACTTC. Protein sequence: CASRHKDRGVYEQYF.

The chain employs TRBV18 and TRBJ2-7; no reliable D call. Germline V CDR1 and CDR2: KGHSH, LQKENI. The CDR3 covers 17 residues. Trimming cost V 0 bases and J 0 bases, with 15 bases left between them. Here the CDR3 reads CASSPPPGQESSYEQYF. As DNA, the CDR3 is TGTGCCAGCTCACCACCGCCCGGGCAAGAGAGCTCCTACGAGCAGTACTTC.

The chain joins TRBV11-2 to TRBJ2-1; D could derive from TRBD1 or TRBD2 (5 bases each). The germline V and J ends were trimmed by 1 base and 6 bases, with 13 bases remaining between them. Germline V gene sequence: CDR1 SGHAT, CDR2 FQNNGV. This CDR3 has 15 residues. The CDR3 here is CASSLGGTWGNEQFF. In nucleotides, the CDR3 is TGTGCCAGCAGCTTAGGGGGGACGTGGGGCAATGAGCAGTTCTTC. The full variable domain, rest sourced from reference TRBV11-2 and TRBJ2-1, is EAGVAQSPRYKIIEKRQSVAFWCNPISGHATLYWYQQILGQGPKLLIQFQNNGVVDDSQLPKDRFSAERLKGVDSTLKIQPAKLEDSAVYLCASSLGGTWGNEQFFGPGTRLTVL.

V and J are TRBV7-8 and TRBJ2-7; tentative D call: TRBD1 (6 bases). The CDR3 is 16 residues long. Trimming stripped 4 bases from V and 0 bases from J, with 16 bases between. Germline loops: CDR1 SGHVS, CDR2 FQNEAQ. CDR3 amino acids: CASSWDRDTNSYEQYF. Here the CDR3 DNA reads TGTGCCAGCAGCTGGGACCGGGACACCAACTCCTACGAGCAGTACTTC.

The genes are TRBV18 and TRBJ2-1; possibly TRBD2 for D (5 bases). This CDR3 has 13 residues. V was cut by 0 bases and J by 9 bases, with 9 bases left in between. Germline V gene lookup returns CDR1 KGHSH and CDR2 LQKENI. The CDR3 nucleotides read TGTGCCAGCTCACCACCGCGTGGGAGTGAGCAGTTCTTC. Residues: CASSPPRGSEQFF.

The chain recombines TRBV13 with TRBJ2-7; TRBD1 matches 8 bases. This CDR3 is 15 amino acids long. J gave up 5 bases and V 6 bases, and 12 bases lay outside the gene matches. Germline CDR1 and CDR2: PRHDT and FYEKMQ (reference sequence). The CDR3 here is CASSQQGAREDEQYF. The CDR3 DNA follows: TGTGCCAGCAGTCAGCAGGGGGCAAGGGAAGACGAGCAGTACTTC.

The chain joins TRBV23-1 to TRBJ2-3, with 10 positions matching TRBD1. TRBV23-1 is recorded as an ORF, its role being uncertain. The CDR3 spans 18 residues. Trimming removed 3 bases from V and 0 bases from J; junction bases left unmatched: 9. Here the CDR3 reads CASSHQGQGPTSTDTQYF. In nucleotides, the CDR3 is TGCGCCAGCAGTCACCAGGGACAGGGGCCTACTAGCACAGATACGCAGTATTTT.

V usage is TRBV6-6 and J usage is TRBJ1-2; possible D gene TRBD1, 5 bases. Trimming stripped 7 bases from V and 8 bases from J, with 17 bases between. The CDR3 is made up of 13 amino acids. CDR1 MNHNY and CDR2 SVGAGI come from the germline V gene (reference sequence). Here the CDR3 DNA reads TGTGCCAGCACTCCACGACGGGGCCCGGGCTACACCTTC. It encodes CASTPRRGPGYTF.

This rearrangement joins TRBV19 to TRBJ2-7; TRBD1 matches 7 bases. Germline V gene data show CDR1 as LNHDA and CDR2 as SQIVND (reference sequence). The V and J ends lost 1 base and 2 bases, in that order; junction bases with no gene match: 2. The CDR3 has 14 residues. CDR3 bases: TGTGCCAGTAGTATAGTGGGACAGACCTACGAGCAGTACTTC. Its translation is CASSIVGQTYEQYF.

The V call is TRBV10-3, the J call TRBJ1-2; TRBD1 matches 7 bases. Germline V gene data show CDR1 as ENHRY and CDR2 as SYGVKD. This CDR3 is 16 amino acids long. J gave up 9 bases and V 6 bases, and 19 bases lay outside the gene matches. The CDR3 protein is CAIRETSGTELRSYTF. CDR3 nucleotides: TGTGCCATCAGAGAGACCTCCGGGACAGAACTGAGGAGCTACACCTTC.

This clone was seen a few times. Other nucleotide sequences from this sample produce the same CDR3. The rearrangement links TRBV9 to TRBJ2-1, with D possibly being TRBD1 (6 bases). V was trimmed by 0 bases and J by 0 bases, leaving 7 bases between them. The CDR3 is 15 amino acids. Germline CDR1 reads SGDLS; CDR2 reads YYNGEE. The DNA of the CDR3 is TGTGCCAGCAGCGTAGTAGGGGGCTCCTACAATGAGCAGTTCTTC. Its translation is CASSVVGGSYNEQFF.

The chain couples TRBV27 to TRBJ2-1; 9 bases agree with TRBD2. With V trimmed by 2 bases and J by 4 bases, 3 bases remained unmatched. In germline, CDR1 is MNHEY, CDR2 SMNVEV (reference sequence). CDR3 length: 15 amino acids. The chain's CDR3 is CASSLKAGGYNEQFF. CDR3 coding DNA: TGTGCCAGCAGTTTAAAGGCGGGAGGGTACAATGAGCAGTTCTTC.

V is TRBV9 and J is TRBJ1-4, with TRBD1 matching 7 bases. Trimming took 0 bases from V and 6 from J; bases not matched to a gene: 2. The CDR3 length is 14 residues. Per the germline V gene, CDR1 is SGDLS and CDR2 is YYNGEE. In DNA form, the CDR3 reads TGTGCCAGCAGCGTAGGAGGGGGCCATGAAAAACTGTTTTTT. Encoded protein: CASSVGGGHEKLFF.

This clone was observed once. This chain connects TRBV19 to TRBJ2-2; 8 bases map to TRBD2. Germline loops: CDR1 LNHDA, CDR2 SQIVND (reference sequence). The junction had 6 bases not matched to a gene; V was cut back by 0 bases and J by 6 bases. This CDR3 spans 16 amino acids. The CDR3 sequence is CASSIDRREGPGELFF. In nucleotides, the CDR3 is TGTGCCAGTAGTATAGATCGTCGGGAGGGCCCCGGGGAGCTGTTTTTT.

V and J are TRBV30 and TRBJ2-6; no clear D. The V end was cut by 0 bases, the J end by 4 bases, with 4 bases between. From germline, CDR1 is GTSNPN and CDR2 SVGIG (reference sequence). This CDR3 comprises 13 residues. The CDR3 DNA reads TGTGCCTGGAGTGTTATAGGGGCCAACGTCCTGACTTTC. Translation: CAWSVIGANVLTF. Combining the CDR3 with reference TRBV30 and TRBJ2-6 gives the whole variable domain SQTIHQWPATLVQPVGSPLSLECTVEGTSNPNLYWYRQAAGRGLQLLFYSVGIGQISSEVPQNLSASRPQDRQFILSSKKLLLSDSGFYLCAWSVIGANVLTFGAGSRLTVL.

This chain links TRBV10-3 with TRBJ2-6; D call uncertain. The CDR3 is 15 residues long. CDR1 is ENHRY, CDR2 SYGVKD, per germline. The germline V and J ends were trimmed by 3 bases and 1 base, with 7 bases remaining between them. CDR3 region: CAISEPPSGANVLTF. CDR3 bases: TGTGCCATCAGTGAACCACCGTCTGGGGCCAACGTCCTGACTTTC.

The chain employs TRBV10-3 and TRBJ2-7; 11 bases match TRBD2. The CDR3 consists of 14 residues. CDR1 is ENHRY and CDR2 is SYGVKD in the germline V gene. The trim removed 6 bases at V and 3 bases at J, leaving 4 bases unmatched. The CDR3 region is CAISPTSGIYEQYF. The CDR3 DNA is TGTGCCATCAGCCCGACTAGCGGGATCTACGAGCAGTACTTC.

The chain carries TRBV6-4 and TRBJ2-3; 9 positions agree with TRBD1. CDR1 and CDR2 (germline): MRHNA, SNTAGT. J gave up 1 base and V 6 bases, and 2 bases lay outside the gene matches. The CDR3 loop spans 14 amino acids. The CDR3 here is CASSRQGGTDTQYF. CDR3 DNA: TGTGCCAGCAGCCGACAGGGGGGCACAGATACGCAGTATTTT.

The chain combines TRBV4-1 with TRBJ2-1; D might be TRBD1 or TRBD2, each matching 5 bases. Trimming pared 0 bases from V and 10 bases from J, leaving 10 bases between. CDR1 MGHRA and CDR2 YSYEKL come from the germline V gene. CDR3 size: 13 residues. The CDR3 DNA follows: TGCGCCAGCAGCCAAGATCTTGGGGGAGAGCAGTTCTTC. It is translated as CASSQDLGGEQFF.

The chain couples TRBV9 to TRBJ1-2, with 7 positions matching TRBD1. V dropped 5 bases and J dropped 8; count of bases not matched to a gene: 3. The CDR3 covers 11 residues. Per the germline V gene, CDR1 is SGDLS and CDR2 is YYNGEE. CDR3 in DNA: TGTGCCAGCAGTGACAGGGACGGCTACACCTTC. As protein: CASSDRDGYTF.

This chain uses TRBV2 with TRBJ1-1; no clear D. Trimming took off 6 bases at V and 7 bases at J, with 6 bases between the two ends. Germline CDR1 reads SNHLY; CDR2 reads FYNNEI. This CDR3 is 10 amino acids long. This chain's CDR3 is CASRGNEAFF. The CDR3 DNA sequence: TGTGCCAGCAGGGGGAATGAAGCTTTCTTT.

The V call is TRBV10-3, the J call TRBJ2-7, with D possibly being TRBD2 (6 bases). The CDR3 is made up of 15 amino acids. Germline V gene data show CDR1 as ENHRY and CDR2 as SYGVKD. V was trimmed by 5 bases and J by 2 bases, leaving 16 bases between them. In DNA, the CDR3 is TGTGCCATCAGTCCTGATCTAGCGCCTACCTACGAGCAGTACTTC. This sequence encodes CAISPDLAPTYEQYF.

This clone was observed once. The chain recombines TRBV9 with TRBJ2-1; 8 positions agree with TRBD2. The CDR3 runs to 16 residues. Germline lookup yields CDR1 SGDLS and CDR2 YYNGEE. Germline trimming cut 3 bases from V and 0 bases from J; bases unmatched to any gene: 5. CDR3 residues: CASSASGSSSYNEQFF. The DNA of the CDR3 is TGTGCCAGCAGCGCGAGCGGGAGTTCCTCCTACAATGAGCAGTTCTTC.

This clone was seen just once. V usage is TRBV28 and J usage is TRBJ1-5; D is undetermined. V lost 3 bases and J 7 bases, leaving 10 bases between the germline ends. The CDR3 runs to 13 residues. Germline CDR1 MDHEN, CDR2 SYDVKM. CDR3 sequence: CASSFFGQQPQHF. The CDR3 DNA follows: TGTGCCAGCAGTTTTTTCGGGCAGCAGCCCCAGCATTTT.

V usage is TRBV12-5 and J usage is TRBJ2-1; D is uncertain. The germline V and J ends were trimmed by 1 base and 6 bases, with 7 bases remaining between them. Per the germline V gene, CDR1 is LGHNT and CDR2 is FRNRAP. The CDR3 length is 13 residues. CDR3 nucleotides: TGTGCTAGTGGTTTGGGACCAAGCAATGAGCAGTTCTTC. Its translation is CASGLGPSNEQFF.